The rows below give T cell receptor beta chains drawn from one sample of a study of cytotoxic CD8 clonotypes in ibrutinib-treated CLL. Only in-frame clones appear in the TCRdb table, and some are missing; sequencing was by immunoSEQ multiplex PCR. The sample lists some 130,000 clones; around 76% were seen once. The sample in question was PBMCs, obtained after 24 months of ibrutinib treatment. The receptors stem from a human donor with chronic lymphocytic leukemia. Both conserved end residues are part of each CDR3. Fields, in order: V gene, J gene, D gene, clone size, CDR3 DNA, CDR3 protein. D genes are given only for firm matches. Rows may omit the clone size; those that give it use once, few, many or a size class.

v_call: TRBV5-4; j_call: TRBJ2-5; d_call: TRBD1; clone_size: NA; cdr3_nt: TGTGCCAGCAGCCCCCCTCGTGGACAGGGGGAAACAGAGACCCAGTACTTC; cdr3_aa: CASSPPRGQGETETQYF
v_call: TRBV7-2; j_call: TRBJ2-5; d_call: TRBD2; clone_size: NA; cdr3_nt: TGTGCCAGCAGCCCGACGCCGGGACTAGGGGGGGAGACCCAGTACTTC; cdr3_aa: CASSPTPGLGGETQYF
v_call: TRBV27; j_call: TRBJ1-1; d_call: TRBD1; clone_size: NA; cdr3_nt: TGTGCCAGCACCTTAAGCCAAGGGACAGGGTCAAACACTGAAGCTTTCTTT; cdr3_aa: CASTLSQGTGSNTEAFF
v_call: TRBV19; j_call: TRBJ2-1; d_call: TRBD2; clone_size: NA; cdr3_nt: TGTGCCAGTAGTACTCGACTAGCGAGCTCCTACAATGAGCAGTTCTTC; cdr3_aa: CASSTRLASSYNEQFF
v_call: TRBV6-4; j_call: TRBJ1-4; d_call: TRBD1; clone_size: NA; cdr3_nt: TGTGCCAGCAGTGATACAGGGGGCGAAAAACTGTTTTTT; cdr3_aa: CASSDTGGEKLFF
v_call: TRBV4-2; j_call: TRBJ1-2; d_call: NA; clone_size: NA; cdr3_nt: TGTGCCAGCAGCCAAGATTATGGGATAAGCTATGGCTACACCTTC; cdr3_aa: CASSQDYGISYGYTF
v_call: TRBV7-2; j_call: TRBJ2-7; d_call: NA; clone_size: NA; cdr3_nt: TGTGCCAGCAGCTTTTTGGAAGCGGCCCCCTACGAGCAGTACTTC; cdr3_aa: CASSFLEAAPYEQYF
v_call: TRBV2; j_call: TRBJ1-5; d_call: NA; clone_size: few; cdr3_nt: TGTGCCAGCAGTGAAGTGGGCCTTAGCTATAGCAATCAGCCCCAGCATTTT; cdr3_aa: CASSEVGLSYSNQPQHF
v_call: TRBV10-3; j_call: TRBJ1-2; d_call: NA; clone_size: NA; cdr3_nt: TGTGCCATCAGTGCCGAGTATGGCTACACCTTC; cdr3_aa: CAISAEYGYTF
v_call: TRBV11-2; j_call: TRBJ2-7; d_call: TRBD1; clone_size: NA; cdr3_nt: TGTGCCAGCAGCACGGACAGGGCGGGGGAGCAGTACTTC; cdr3_aa: CASSTDRAGEQYF
v_call: TRBV7-2; j_call: TRBJ1-2; d_call: NA; clone_size: few; cdr3_nt: TGTGCCAGCAGCTTAGTCTGGGAGGATGGCTACACCTTC; cdr3_aa: CASSLVWEDGYTF